This entry lists 13 T cell receptor beta chains sequenced from one sample in a study of T cell repertoires in enteric fever. TCRdb reanalysed the reads using MiXCR and keeps one entry per CDR3 protein. This table holds fewer than 200 distinct CDR3 sequences, around a third found once. The sample taken for sequencing was CCR7- CD38+ CD4+ T cells from blood. Subset denoted: effector CD4+ T cells responding to Salmonella infection (IFNgamma/MIP-1beta producing). Receptor source: a human donor with Salmonella enteric fever, either typhoid or paratyphoid (not recorded which).

The V and J genes are TRBV7-6 and TRBJ2-3; 7 bases are a match to TRBD2. The CDR3 covers 16 residues. Trimming at V came to 3 bases and at J to 0 bases, leaving 6 bases not matched to a gene. Looked up from germline, CDR1 is SGHVS and CDR2 is FNYEAQ. CDR3 protein: CASSFTSVSSTDTQYF. CDR3 coding DNA: TGTGCCAGCAGCTTCACTAGCGTAAGTAGCACAGATACGCAGTATTTT.

Within the sample, this clonotype is medium-sized (0.01 to 0.1%). This chain uses TRBV11-2 with TRBJ1-5; no firm D call. The CDR3 is made up of 15 amino acids. Germline assignment: CDR1 SGHAT and CDR2 FQNNGV. Trimming stripped 3 bases from V and 2 bases from J, with 11 bases between. The CDR3 spells CASSFGQVGNQPQHF. CDR3 in DNA: TGTGCCAGCAGCTTCGGGCAGGTGGGCAATCAGCCCCAGCATTTT. The full variable domain, with the rest looked up from reference TRBV11-2 and TRBJ1-5, is EAGVAQSPRYKIIEKRQSVAFWCNPISGHATLYWYQQILGQGPKLLIQFQNNGVVDDSQLPKDRFSAERLKGVDSTLKIQPAKLEDSAVYLCASSFGQVGNQPQHFGDGTRLSIL.

In its sample, this clonotype ranks as hyperexpanded. The chain links TRBV5-1 to TRBJ2-7; 8 nucleotides align to TRBD2. From germline, CDR1 is SGHRS and CDR2 YFSETQ. The CDR3 runs 14 residues. Trimming at V came to 0 bases and at J to 12 bases, leaving 11 bases not matched to a gene. The CDR3 nucleotides read TGCGCCAGCAGCTTGGCCGAGCGGGAGTCCCCCCGGTACTTC. This gives the protein CASSLAERESPRYF.

V and J are TRBV18 and TRBJ1-4, with D maybe TRBD1 (5 bases). The length of the CDR3 is 12 residues. Trimming took 3 bases from V and 12 from J, leaving 11 bases between them. CDR1 is KGHSH and CDR2 is LQKENI in the germline V gene. CDR3 sequence: CASSPGQRELFF. CDR3 bases: TGTGCCAGCTCACCGGGGCAGAGGGAACTGTTTTTT.

By share of the sample, this clonotype is large. The chain joins TRBV9 to TRBJ2-7; TRBD1 agrees at 8 bases. Germline V gene lookup returns CDR1 SGDLS and CDR2 YYNGEE. There are 14 residues in the CDR3. The J segment lost 0 bases and the V segment lost 4 bases, leaving 3 bases of the junction unmatched. DNA for the CDR3: TGTGCCAGCAGCCCTGGGACAGGCTCCTACGAGCAGTACTTC. Translating gives CASSPGTGSYEQYF.

DNA of the CDR3: TGTGCCAGCAGCGGGGGAATCGGGACACATCAAGAGAGCTACACCTTC. It encodes CASSGGIGTHQESYTF. V usage is TRBV7-8 and J usage is TRBJ1-2; TRBD1 is a possible D gene (6 bases). Germline CDR1 reads SGHVS; CDR2 reads FQNEAQ. This CDR3 comprises 16 residues. Between the trimmed V and J ends, which lost 5 bases and 9 bases, there was a span of 25 bases.

In this sample, this clonotype is hyperexpanded. The rearrangement joins TRBV19 to TRBJ2-6; D is unclear. With 7 bases removed from V and 0 bases from J, the gap between germline ends came to 4 bases. The length of the CDR3 is 13 residues. Looked up from germline, CDR1 is LNHDA and CDR2 is SQIVND (reference sequence). The CDR3 spells CASTDSGANVLTF. The DNA of the CDR3 is TGTGCCAGTACGGACTCTGGGGCCAACGTCCTGACTTTC. Full variable domain (missing parts from reference TRBV19 and TRBJ2-6): DGGITQSPKYLFRKEGQNVTLSCEQNLNHDAMYWYRQDPGQGLRLIYYSQIVNDFQKGDIAEGYSVSREKKESFPLTVTSAQKNPTAFYLCASTDSGANVLTFGAGSRLTVL.

This clonotype is hyperexpanded (1% or more) by share. V is TRBV19 and J is TRBJ2-3; maybe TRBD2 (5 bases). The CDR3 has 15 residues. Trimming pared 3 bases from V and 1 base from J, leaving 11 bases between. Germline V lookup: CDR1 LNHDA, CDR2 SQIVND (reference sequence). The CDR3 reads CASSIVGEGTDTQYF. The DNA of the CDR3 is TGTGCCAGTAGTATTGTCGGGGAAGGCACAGATACGCAGTATTTT.

This clonotype is medium-sized within its sample. The chain combines TRBV7-8 with TRBJ2-5; D gene ambiguous. The CDR3 loop spans 14 amino acids. V gave up 7 bases and J gave up 5 bases, with 17 bases separating them. Germline V gene lookup returns CDR1 SGHVS and CDR2 FQNEAQ. This CDR3 is CASIRSLVGETQYF. The CDR3 DNA follows: TGTGCCAGCATCCGAAGCTTGGTTGGGGAGACCCAGTACTTC.

V gene TRBV7-9 combines with J gene TRBJ2-1; D is ambiguous. Per germline, CDR1 SEHNR and CDR2 FQNEAQ (reference sequence). Between the trimmed V and J ends, which lost 1 base and 7 bases, there was a span of 11 bases. This CDR3 has 14 residues. CDR3 loop: CASSLDGSRNEQFF. The CDR3 region has the DNA TGTGCCAGCAGCTTAGACGGGTCTCGGAATGAGCAGTTCTTC.

The chain employs TRBV28 and TRBJ2-4; 9 positions agree with TRBD1. Germline CDR1 reads MDHEN; CDR2 reads SYDVKM. The V gene end was trimmed by 5 bases and the J gene end by 0 bases; junction bases not matched to a gene: 11. The CDR3 extends over 18 amino acids. Here the CDR3 DNA reads TGTGCCAGCAGTCCGGACAGGGGTCCGACTCTAGCCAAAAACATTCAGTACTTC. Translation gives CASSPDRGPTLAKNIQYF.

Sample share makes this clonotype large. The genes are TRBV13 and TRBJ2-2; D may be TRBD2 (7 bases). Germline values: CDR1 PRHDT, CDR2 FYEKMQ (reference sequence). This CDR3 contains 17 residues. V was shortened by 3 bases and J by 1 base, with 15 bases between the two germline ends. The CDR3 loop reads CASSLLQGGENTGELFF. The CDR3 region has the DNA TGTGCCAGCAGCTTGCTACAGGGAGGGGAGAACACCGGGGAGCTGTTTTTT.

The chain uses TRBV14 and TRBJ2-3; no clear D gene. The CDR3 has 13 amino acids. Germline V CDR1 and CDR2: SGHDN, FVKESK. V lost 3 bases and J lost 4, with 8 bases in between. The CDR3 DNA follows: TGTGCCAGCAGCCAGCAACATGCAGATACGCAGTATTTT. Its protein product is CASSQQHADTQYF.